A selection of T cell receptor beta chains follows, all from one sample in a study of naive and memory T cell subsets. TCRdb ran MiXCR on the UMI-ligation and nested PCR reads and lists one entry per CDR3 protein. The sample holds 130,000 to 150,000 distinct CDR3 sequences, about 18% seen once. The source material was naive CD4+ T cells from blood. The receptors shown here come from a human donor in good health. Each CDR3 is given with its conserved first and last residue. A D gene is named only where the DNA matches it firmly. Only some rows state a clone size, as once, few, many or a class for expanded clones.

clone_size d_call j_call v_call cdr3_nt cdr3_aa
NA NA TRBJ2-7 TRBV6-2/TRBV6-3 TGTGCCAGCAAGGGCAGCACCTACGAGCAGTACTTC CASKGSTYEQYF
NA NA TRBJ1-5 TRBV7-6 TGTGCCAGCAGCCGAACCCCAGGAGGGCCCCAGCATTTT CASSRTPGGPQHF
few TRBD2 TRBJ2-1 TRBV12-3/TRBV12-4 TGTGCCAGCAGTTTATGGCGGGAGGGCAATGAGCAGTTCTTC CASSLWREGNEQFF
NA NA TRBJ2-6 TRBV7-9 TGTGCCAGCGGCGGTAACTCTGGGGCCAACGTCCTGACTTTC CASGGNSGANVLTF
few TRBD2 TRBJ2-1 TRBV3-1 TGTGCCAGCAGCCAAACTAGCGGGGGACCCAATGAGCAGTTCTTC CASSQTSGGPNEQFF
many TRBD2 TRBJ2-3 TRBV24-1 TGTGCCACCAGAGGACTAGCTGGCACAGATACGCAGTATTTT CATRGLAGTDTQYF
NA NA TRBJ2-1 TRBV29-1 TGCACCCACCGGGGCTTCTCCTACAATGAGCAGTTCTTC CTHRGFSYNEQFF
NA NA TRBJ2-3 TRBV10-2 TGCGCCAGCAGTGACCAGAGGACAGATACGCAGTATTTT CASSDQRTDTQYF
NA NA TRBJ2-3 TRBV11-2 TGTGCCAGCAGCTTACGGATAGAATGGACAGATACGCAGTATTTT CASSLRIEWTDTQYF
NA TRBD2 TRBJ2-7 TRBV7-6 TGTGCCAGCAGCTTAGAGGCAGCGGGACTAAACGAGCAGTACTTC CASSLEAAGLNEQYF
NA TRBD1 TRBJ2-5 TRBV10-3 TGTGCCATCGGGACAGCAGAAGAGACCCAGTACTTC CAIGTAEETQYF
NA NA TRBJ1-5 TRBV24-1 TGTGCCACCAGTGATAAAGATCAGCCCCAGCATTTT CATSDKDQPQHF
NA NA TRBJ1-6 TRBV6-1 TGTGCCAGCAGTGAATGGGGGAGTAGATCACCCCTCCACTTT CASSEWGSRSPLHF
few NA TRBJ2-7 TRBV20-1 TGCAGTGCCCGCGGGACACTTTCCTACGAGCAGTACTTC CSARGTLSYEQYF
NA TRBD1 TRBJ1-5 TRBV2 TGTGCCAGCAGTGGGGACAGTCAGCCCCAGCATTTT CASSGDSQPQHF
few NA TRBJ2-5 TRBV19 TGTGCCAGTCGAATCGGGCCTCAAGAGACCCAGTACTTC CASRIGPQETQYF
few NA TRBJ2-7 TRBV5-1 TGCGCCAGCAGCTTGGGCGAGAGCTACGAGCAGTACTTC CASSLGESYEQYF
NA TRBD1 TRBJ2-2 TRBV7-8 TGTGCCAGCAGCTTTCACAGGGGGCGCGACACCGGGGAGCTGTTTTTT CASSFHRGRDTGELFF
NA NA TRBJ2-7 TRBV20-1 TGCAGTGCTACGCGGACGGGAACCTACGAGCAGTACTTC CSATRTGTYEQYF
few TRBD1 TRBJ1-6 TRBV20-1 TGCAGTGCTAGACGGGACAGGGATTCACCCCTCCACTTT CSARRDRDSPLHF
few NA TRBJ1-1 TRBV6-2/TRBV6-3 TGTGCCAGCAGTGTAGCGGGCCTTGGGAACACTGAAGCTTTCTTT CASSVAGLGNTEAFF
NA NA TRBJ2-2 TRBV29-1 TGCAGCGTTGACGGGAACACCGGGGAGCTGTTTTTT CSVDGNTGELFF
NA NA TRBJ1-2 TRBV4-1 TGCGCCAGCAGCCAAGATCCCGGGCCGTTTATCGCCTTC CASSQDPGPFIAF
few NA TRBJ2-5 TRBV20-1 TGCAGTGCTAGAGATTGGTGGTTGTCGAGGAGCCAGTACTTC CSARDWWLSRSQYF
NA NA TRBJ1-2 TRBV5-1 TGCGCCAGCAGCTTGGACAGGAACTATGGCTACACCTTC CASSLDRNYGYTF
NA NA TRBJ2-1 TRBV5-1 TGCGCCAGCAGCTTCGTGGGTCTTAATGAGCAGTTCTTC CASSFVGLNEQFF
few NA TRBJ2-3 TRBV6-6 TGTGCCAGCAGTTCCCCTTTAGCGGATAGCACAGATACGCAGTATTTT CASSSPLADSTDTQYF
NA TRBD2 TRBJ2-5 TRBV20-1 TGCAGTGCTAGGGCTAGCGGCCCAGGGGAGACCCAGTACTTC CSARASGPGETQYF
NA NA TRBJ1-5 TRBV20-1 TGCAGTGCCAGGACTGCGAATCTTAGGAGCAATCAGCCCCAGCATTTT CSARTANLRSNQPQHF
many NA TRBJ2-1 TRBV7-3 TGTGCCAGCAGGGAACGGAAGGATGAGCAGTTCTTC CASRERKDEQFF
few TRBD1 TRBJ2-1 TRBV24-1 TGTGCCACCAGTGATTCCCCCCCCCCAGGGGGCAGAGGCAATGAGCAGTTCTTC CATSDSPPPGGRGNEQFF
NA TRBD2 TRBJ2-1 TRBV6-4 TGTGCCAGCAGTGACGCGGGAGGGCCAAACAATGAGCAGTTCTTC CASSDAGGPNNEQFF
NA TRBD1 TRBJ1-4 TRBV4-3 TGCGCCAGCAGCCAAGATTGGACAGGGGGTGAAAAACTGTTTTTT CASSQDWTGGEKLFF
many TRBD1 TRBJ1-1 TRBV29-1 TGCAGCGTTGCCGGGACAGGGGGCCTAGTGAACACTGAAGCTTTCTTT CSVAGTGGLVNTEAFF
many TRBD2 TRBJ2-3 TRBV9 TGTGCCAGCAGCAAGAGTTCTACTAGCGGGATCACAGATACGCAGTATTTT CASSKSSTSGITDTQYF
NA TRBD1 TRBJ1-1 TRBV4-1 TGCGCCAGCAGCTCCTACAGGGGGAAGGACACTGAAGCTTTCTTT CASSSYRGKDTEAFF
NA NA TRBJ2-7 TRBV12-3/TRBV12-4 TGTGCCAGCAGTAGCTCACATTTCGGGCAGTACTTC CASSSSHFGQYF
NA TRBD1 TRBJ2-2 TRBV12-3/TRBV12-4 TGTGCCAGCCACTCACTGGGGACAGGGGTTCAAACCGGGGAGCTGTTTTTT CASHSLGTGVQTGELFF
few NA TRBJ1-1 TRBV10-3 TGTGCCATCAGTGAGTGGAAAGCTTTCTTT CAISEWKAFF
few TRBD1 TRBJ2-5 TRBV24-1 TGTGCCACCAGTGATCCGAGTGTGACAGGGGGGCTTGGCGAGACCCAGTACTTC CATSDPSVTGGLGETQYF
NA NA TRBJ1-3 TRBV30 TGTGCCTGGAGGAAGGTTTCTGGAAACACCATATATTTT CAWRKVSGNTIYF
NA NA TRBJ2-3 TRBV7-2 TGTGCCAGCAGCAAAAGGGGCGGAGAGGCAGATACGCAGTATTTT CASSKRGGEADTQYF
few NA TRBJ2-1 TRBV14 TGTGCCAGCAGCCAGCAGGGGAGCGACGAGCAGTTCTTC CASSQQGSDEQFF
NA NA TRBJ2-3 TRBV28 TGTGCCAGCAGTCCAACCGGCAGAACAGATACGCAGTATTTT CASSPTGRTDTQYF
few NA TRBJ2-1 TRBV7-2 TGTGCCAGCAGCTCCGAATTCAATGAGCAGTTCTTC CASSSEFNEQFF
NA TRBD2 TRBJ2-1 TRBV6-6 TGTGCCAGCAGGGGAGGGGTACTAGATGAGCAGTTCTTC CASRGGVLDEQFF
many NA TRBJ2-7 TRBV7-2 TGTGCCAGCAGCCGGGACCGATCCTACGAGCAGTACTTC CASSRDRSYEQYF
NA NA TRBJ1-3 TRBV12-3/TRBV12-4 TGTGCCAGCAGTTACCGGGCCCAACGGGATTTT CASSYRAQRDF
few NA TRBJ2-3 TRBV20-1 TGCAGTGCTAGAGTCCCCTCGTTGGCTAGCACAGATACGCAGTATTTT CSARVPSLASTDTQYF
many TRBD1 TRBJ2-5 TRBV7-3 TGTGCCAGCAGCCCAGGGGGCCGGGGTCGGACCCAGTACTTC CASSPGGRGRTQYF
NA NA TRBJ1-5 TRBV18 TGTGCCAGCTCACCAGGGGTAAATCAGCCCCAGCATTTT CASSPGVNQPQHF
NA TRBD1 TRBJ1-6 TRBV5-1 TGCGCCAGCAGCTTGGGTCTGGACAGGCGCAATAATTCACCCCTCCACTTT CASSLGLDRRNNSPLHF
once NA TRBJ2-5 TRBV29-1 TGCAGCGTTGAAGAGGGGGGAGAGACCCAGTACTTC CSVEEGGETQYF
NA NA TRBJ2-1 TRBV7-3 TGTGCCAGCAGCTCGACCGGGTCCAATCTGTTCTTC CASSSTGSNLFF
NA NA TRBJ1-1 TRBV10-2 TGCGCCAGCAGTGAGTCTTGGCGGGAGCCTGAAGCTTTCTTT CASSESWREPEAFF
NA TRBD2 TRBJ2-7 TRBV28 TGTGCCAGCAGTTCCGCCTCGGCTAGCGGGAGCCCCGAGCAGTACTTC CASSSASASGSPEQYF
many NA TRBJ2-5 TRBV12-3/TRBV12-4 TGTGCCAGCAGTCTTAACAGGGAGGAGACCCAGTACTTC CASSLNREETQYF
NA NA TRBJ2-7 TRBV28 TGTGCCAGCAGTGAGCGGGTCGAGCAGTACTTC CASSERVEQYF
NA NA TRBJ2-3 TRBV7-7 TGTGCCAGCAGCTCAGGACTGGCGGTGGGTACGCAGTATTTT CASSSGLAVGTQYF